This T cell receptor beta chain was obtained from a study of cytomegalovirus exposure and HLA in healthy donors. As for the study in general: A prior analysis found roughly 100 million unique TCR beta sequences from 170 million or so T cells. HLA-typed donors were the source of some 80 million unique TCRs, which an early data release held. Study-level results: Trimming of TCR beta V- and J-genes showed a link, identified in a later analysis, to a missense DCLRE1C variant.

As for this clone: Antigen unknown.

CDR1 is SGHNT and CDR2 is YYREEE in the germline V gene (reference sequence). Trimming took 0 bases from V and 5 from J, leaving 8 bases between them. The CDR3 consists of 13 residues. The PCR ran on 60 Vbeta and 13 Jbeta primers. Libraries were prepared by immunoSEQ multiplex PCR; TCRdb keeps only in-frame clonotypes and omits some of them. The sample contains roughly 190,000 clones, roughly 80% of which appear only once. The sequence came from a woman in her late teens or twenties in good health and CMV-seronegative. The chain recombines TRBV5-4 with TRBJ2-5; D may be TRBD1 (6 bases). The sequenced material came from PBMCs. CDR3 loop: CASSLDREETQYF. In DNA form, the CDR3 reads TGTGCCAGCAGCTTGGACAGGGAGGAGACCCAGTACTTC.